A single sample gave rise to the 2 T cell receptor beta chains below, sequenced in a study of blood T cell repertoires in COVID-19. Profiled with immunoSEQ multiplex PCR; TCRdb holds only in-frame clones, not every one. Of about 33,000 clones in the sample, around 83% were seen once. What was sequenced was peripheral blood. Receptors were obtained from a human donor in a cohort sampled during active COVID-19.

This clone was picked up a small number of times. J is TRBJ1-5 and V is TRBV5-6; 11 positions agree with TRBD1. This CDR3 has 16 amino acids. After removal of 3 bases from V and 1 base from J, the junction contained 3 bases not matched to a gene. In germline, CDR1 is SGHDT, CDR2 YYEEEE. CDR3 in amino acids: CASSSGQGASNQPQHF. The CDR3 region has the DNA TGTGCCAGCAGCTCCGGACAGGGGGCCAGCAATCAGCCCCAGCATTTT.

The chain employs TRBV2 and TRBJ2-3; D is possibly TRBD1 (6 bases). CDR3 length: 15 amino acids. V was cut by 1 base and J by 5 bases, with 13 bases left in between. Germline lookup yields CDR1 SNHLY and CDR2 FYNNEI. CDR3 protein: CASSEVGRGIDTQYF. Here the CDR3 DNA reads TGTGCCAGCAGTGAAGTTGGCAGGGGAATAGATACGCAGTATTTT.